A selection of T cell receptor beta chains follows, all from one sample in a study of blood T cell repertoires in COVID-19. TCRdb's table, derived via immunoSEQ multiplex PCR, lists solely in-frame clones and lacks some. The sample has 250,000 or so clones; approximately 90% are singletons. Sequencing was performed on PBMCs or T cells enriched from blood (not recorded which). The origin of the receptors is a human donor in a cohort exposed to, infected with or recovered from COVID-19 (not recorded which). The donor label of this sample is uncertain. Each CDR3 is given with its conserved first and last residue. Fields, in order: clone size, J gene, D gene, V gene, CDR3 DNA, CDR3 protein. D genes are given only for firm matches. Only some rows state a clone size, as once, few, many or a class for expanded clones.

clone size: -; J gene: TRBJ2-3; D gene: -; V gene: TRBV9; CDR3 DNA: TGTGCCAGCAGCGCCCGACAGAGCACAGATACGCAGTATTTT; CDR3 protein: CASSARQSTDTQYF
clone size: -; J gene: TRBJ1-2; D gene: -; V gene: TRBV5-6; CDR3 DNA: TGTGCCAGCAGCTTGGTACCCCCAGTTAACTATGGCTACACCTTC; CDR3 protein: CASSLVPPVNYGYTF
clone size: -; J gene: TRBJ1-6; D gene: -; V gene: TRBV5-3; CDR3 DNA: TGTGCCAGAAGCAGCCCTCGGACTTATAATTCACCCCTCCACTTT; CDR3 protein: CARSSPRTYNSPLHF
clone size: once; J gene: TRBJ2-1; D gene: TRBD2; V gene: TRBV3-1/TRBV3-2; CDR3 DNA: TGTGCCAGCAGCCGATTAGCGGGGGGCCGCGATGAGCAGTTCTTC; CDR3 protein: CASSRLAGGRDEQFF
clone size: -; J gene: TRBJ1-5; D gene: -; V gene: TRBV10-1; CDR3 DNA: TGCGCCAGCAGGTCCAGGTTCGTTGGCAATCAGCCCCAGCATTTT; CDR3 protein: CASRSRFVGNQPQHF
clone size: -; J gene: TRBJ1-1; D gene: -; V gene: TRBV9; CDR3 DNA: TGTGCCAGCAGCTTCACGACAGCTGACAACACTGAAGCTTTCTTT; CDR3 protein: CASSFTTADNTEAFF
clone size: -; J gene: TRBJ1-2; D gene: -; V gene: TRBV19; CDR3 DNA: TGTGCCAGTAGTACAGGAGGGCGGGGATACTATGGCTACACCTTC; CDR3 protein: CASSTGGRGYYGYTF
clone size: -; J gene: TRBJ2-2; D gene: -; V gene: TRBV27; CDR3 DNA: TGTGCCAGCAGTTTAGGAGGGAACGTTGGCGGGGAGCTGTTTTTT; CDR3 protein: CASSLGGNVGGELFF
clone size: -; J gene: TRBJ2-5; D gene: TRBD2; V gene: TRBV10-1; CDR3 DNA: TGCGCCAGCAGCGGGGAGGGCCTAGGGACCCAGTACTTC; CDR3 protein: CASSGEGLGTQYF
clone size: -; J gene: TRBJ1-1; D gene: -; V gene: TRBV18; CDR3 DNA: TGTGCCAGCTCACAGGACACAATGAACACTGAAGCTTTCTTT; CDR3 protein: CASSQDTMNTEAFF